What follows are 5 T cell receptor beta chains derived from one specimen sequenced in a study of blood T cell repertoires in COVID-19. This table comes from immunoSEQ multiplex PCR, and its TCRdb copy is limited to in-frame clones, with some not included. The repertoire consists of 100,000 to 150,000 clones, with around 86% occurring once and the leading ten covering around 5%. Sequencing input: peripheral blood. These receptors originate from a human donor in a cohort sampled during active COVID-19.

The chain links TRBV3-1 (or the pseudogene TRBV3-2) to TRBJ1-1; perhaps TRBD1 as D (6 bases). The CDR3 loop spans 17 amino acids. Trimming pared 4 bases from V and 1 base from J, leaving 19 bases between. Germline V CDR1 and CDR2: LGHDT, YNNKEL (reference sequence). CDR3 coding DNA: TGTGCCAGCAGCCCTAGGAATCGACAGGACCAGAACACTGAAGCTTTCTTT. Translated, it gives CASSPRNRQDQNTEAFF.

V and J are TRBV7-3 and TRBJ2-3; 10 nucleotides line up with TRBD1. The V segment lost 5 bases and the J segment 5 bases; nucleotides outside the gene matches: 7. Germline CDR1 SGHTA, CDR2 FQGTGA. The CDR3 spans 15 residues. This CDR3 is CASSARQGAGDTQYF. The CDR3 bases are TGTGCCAGCAGCGCCCGACAGGGGGCAGGAGATACGCAGTATTTT.

In this sample, this clone turned up once. The chain recombines TRBV4-2 with TRBJ1-4; D is undetermined. The CDR3 runs to 17 residues. V lost 0 bases and J lost 0, with 11 bases in between. Per germline, CDR1 LGHNA and CDR2 YNFKEQ. The CDR3 DNA reads TGTGCCAGCAGCCAAGATCTAACAGCACCAACTAATGAAAAACTGTTTTTT. This translates into CASSQDLTAPTNEKLFF.

The rearrangement links TRBV7-2 to TRBJ1-5, with D unresolved. CDR3 size: 15 residues. The V end was cut by 1 base, the J end by 0 bases, with 7 bases between. CDR1 SGHTA and CDR2 FQGNSA come from the germline V gene. CDR3 sequence reads: CASSLESDSNQPQHF. CDR3 DNA sequence: TGTGCCAGCAGCTTAGAGTCAGATAGCAATCAGCCCCAGCATTTT.

The chain uses TRBV7-9 and TRBJ2-5; D perhaps matches TRBD2 (6 bases). The CDR3 is 15 residues long. V lost 4 bases to trimming and J lost 2 bases, with 14 bases between them. Per germline, CDR1 SEHNR and CDR2 FQNEAQ (reference sequence). CDR3 residues: CASSYTGLSQETQYF. In DNA form, the CDR3 reads TGTGCCAGCAGCTACACCGGACTATCGCAAGAGACCCAGTACTTC.